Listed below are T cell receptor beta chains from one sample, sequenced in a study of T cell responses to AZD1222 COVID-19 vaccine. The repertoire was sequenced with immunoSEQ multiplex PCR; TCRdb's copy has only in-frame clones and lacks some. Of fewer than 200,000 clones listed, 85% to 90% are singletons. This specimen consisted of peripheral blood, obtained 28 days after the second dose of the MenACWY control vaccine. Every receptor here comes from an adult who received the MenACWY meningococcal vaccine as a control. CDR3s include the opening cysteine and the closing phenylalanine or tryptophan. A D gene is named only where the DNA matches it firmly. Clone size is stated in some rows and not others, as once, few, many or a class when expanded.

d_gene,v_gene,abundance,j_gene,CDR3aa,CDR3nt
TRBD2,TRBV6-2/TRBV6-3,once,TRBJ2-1,CASSYSGTSGYNEQFF,TGTGCCAGCAGTTACTCCGGGACTAGCGGCTACAATGAGCAGTTCTTC
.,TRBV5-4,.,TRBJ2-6,CASSFGQRSSPGANVLTF,TGTGCCAGCAGCTTCGGACAGCGCTCAAGTCCTGGGGCCAACGTCCTGACTTTC
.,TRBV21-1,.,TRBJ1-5,CASSRSDRGPYNQPQHF,TGTGCCAGCAGCAGATCAGACAGGGGACCTTACAATCAGCCCCAGCATTTT
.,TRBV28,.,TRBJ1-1,CARPRQGSRVGAFF,TGTGCCAGACCCCGCCAAGGCTCCAGGGTGGGAGCTTTCTTT
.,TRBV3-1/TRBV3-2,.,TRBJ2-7,CASSQLQGLSYEQYF,TGTGCCAGCAGCCAATTACAGGGACTCTCCTACGAGCAGTACTTC
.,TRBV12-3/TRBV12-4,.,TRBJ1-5,CASSWAGDQPQHF,TGTGCCAGCAGTTGGGCGGGGGACCAGCCCCAGCATTTT
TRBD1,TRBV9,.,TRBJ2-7,CASSAQGASRYEQYF,TGTGCCAGCAGCGCACAGGGGGCATCACGGTACGAGCAGTACTTC
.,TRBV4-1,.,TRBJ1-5,CASSQDRQLDQPQHF,TGCGCCAGCAGCCAAGATAGACAGCTAGATCAGCCCCAGCATTTT
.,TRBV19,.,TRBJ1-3,CASISGGSGNTIYF,TGTGCCAGTATAAGCGGGGGTTCTGGAAACACCATATATTTT
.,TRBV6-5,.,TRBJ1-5,CASARGRDNQPQHF,TGTGCCAGCGCACGGGGGAGGGACAATCAGCCCCAGCATTTT
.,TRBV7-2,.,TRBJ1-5,CASSPRGLRSNQPQHF,TGTGCCAGCAGCCCCCGGGGGCTACGTAGTAATCAGCCCCAGCATTTT
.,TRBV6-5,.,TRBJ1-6,CASSYDTVFYSPLHF,TGTGCCAGCAGTTACGATACCGTATTTTATTCACCCCTCCACTTT
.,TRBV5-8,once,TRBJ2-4,CASSRGDIQYF,TGTGCCAGCAGTAGGGGGGACATTCAGTACTTC
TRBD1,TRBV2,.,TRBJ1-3,CASSEALVGGGSGNTIYF,TGTGCCAGCAGTGAAGCGCTTGTCGGAGGGGGCTCGGGAAACACCATATATTTT
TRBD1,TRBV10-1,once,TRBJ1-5,CASSMDRVGQPQHF,TGCGCCAGCAGTATGGACAGGGTCGGACAGCCCCAGCATTTT
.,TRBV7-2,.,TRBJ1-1,CASSQTSEWNTEAFF,TGTGCCAGCAGCCAAACCTCTGAATGGAACACTGAAGCTTTCTTT
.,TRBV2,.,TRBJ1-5,CASMGDGGYSNQPQHF,TGTGCCAGCATGGGGGACGGCGGATATAGCAATCAGCCCCAGCATTTT
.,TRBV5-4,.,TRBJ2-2,CASSPQANTGELFF,TGTGCCAGCAGCCCCCAGGCGAACACCGGGGAGCTGTTTTTT
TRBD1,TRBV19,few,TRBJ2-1,CASMLTGVHNEQFF,TGTGCCAGTATGCTGACAGGGGTTCACAATGAGCAGTTCTTC
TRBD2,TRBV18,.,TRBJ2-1,CASSPRREGDEQFF,TGTGCCAGCTCACCAAGGCGGGAGGGAGATGAGCAGTTCTTC
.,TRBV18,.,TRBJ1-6,CASSPRRGESPLHF,TGTGCCAGCTCACCAAGAAGGGGAGAATCACCCCTCCACTTT
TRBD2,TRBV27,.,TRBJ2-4,CASRIAGGPAIQYF,TGTGCCAGCAGAATCGCGGGGGGGCCGGCCATTCAGTACTTC
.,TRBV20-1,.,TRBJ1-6,CSASKVVNSPLHF,TGCAGTGCTAGTAAAGTCGTCAATTCACCCCTCCACTTT
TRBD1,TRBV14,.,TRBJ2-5,CASSQDRGTGYGETQYF,TGTGCCAGCAGCCAAGATCGGGGGACAGGGTACGGGGAGACCCAGTACTTC
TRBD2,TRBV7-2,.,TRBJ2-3,CASSVLTSNTQYF,TGTGCCAGCAGCGTCTTGACTAGCAACACGCAGTATTTT
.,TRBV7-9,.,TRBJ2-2,CASSLDGGEAGELFF,TGTGCCAGCAGCTTAGATGGGGGAGAGGCCGGGGAGCTGTTTTTT
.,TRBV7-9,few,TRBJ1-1,CASSVVGYTEAFF,TGTGCCAGCAGCGTTGTGGGGTACACTGAAGCTTTCTTT
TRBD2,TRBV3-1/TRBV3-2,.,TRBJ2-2,CASSQESWLAGEGTNTGELFF,TGTGCCAGCAGCCAAGAGTCGTGGCTAGCGGGGGAGGGAACGAACACCGGGGAGCTGTTTTTT
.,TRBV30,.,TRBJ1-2,CAWNGGLYGYTF,TGTGCCTGGAATGGGGGTCTGTATGGCTACACCTTC
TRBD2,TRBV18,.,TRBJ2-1,CASSPPALAGVSNEQFF,TGTGCCAGCTCACCACCGGCTCTAGCGGGAGTGAGCAATGAGCAGTTCTTC
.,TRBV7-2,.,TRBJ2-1,CASSLTTGGTYNEQFF,TGTGCCAGCAGCTTAACCACCGGCGGGACCTACAATGAGCAGTTCTTC
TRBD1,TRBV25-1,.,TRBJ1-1,CASSEPTGMNTEAFF,TGTGCCAGCAGTGAACCGACAGGGATGAACACTGAAGCTTTCTTT
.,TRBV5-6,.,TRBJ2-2,CASSRGDTGELFF,TGTGCCAGCAGCCGCGGGGACACCGGGGAGCTGTTTTTT
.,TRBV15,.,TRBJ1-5,CATSRETGRFNQPQHF,TGTGCCACCAGCAGAGAGACAGGCAGGTTCAATCAGCCCCAGCATTTT
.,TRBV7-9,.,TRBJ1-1,CASSPLWGLGTEAFF,TGTGCCAGCAGCCCCCTCTGGGGGCTCGGCACTGAAGCTTTCTTT
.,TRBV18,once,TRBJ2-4,CASSSGVAKNIQYF,TGTGCCAGCTCATCGGGAGTAGCCAAAAACATTCAGTACTTC
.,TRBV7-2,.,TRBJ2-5,CASSLIPTDPETQYF,TGTGCCAGCAGCTTAATCCCTACAGACCCAGAGACCCAGTACTTC
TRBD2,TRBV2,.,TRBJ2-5,CASTKEGLADILETQYF,TGTGCCAGCACCAAGGAGGGACTAGCGGATATTCTGGAGACCCAGTACTTC
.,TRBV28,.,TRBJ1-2,CASSFGAELYGYTF,TGTGCCAGCAGTTTTGGGGCAGAACTGTATGGCTACACCTTC
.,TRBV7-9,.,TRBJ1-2,CASSLGPGSNYGYTF,TGTGCCAGCAGCTTAGGTCCAGGGTCTAACTATGGCTACACCTTC
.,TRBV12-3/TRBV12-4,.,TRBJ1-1,CASTRDMNTEAFF,TGTGCCAGCACAAGAGATATGAACACTGAAGCTTTCTTT
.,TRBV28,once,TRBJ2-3,CASSQRPRDPTDTQYF,TGTGCCAGCAGCCAGAGGCCAAGGGACCCCACAGATACGCAGTATTTT
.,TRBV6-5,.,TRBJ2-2,CATPGRPNTGELFF,TGTGCCACCCCAGGCCGTCCGAACACCGGGGAGCTGTTTTTT
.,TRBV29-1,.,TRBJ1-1,CSVKGTRNTEAFF,TGCAGCGTGAAGGGGACTCGGAACACTGAAGCTTTCTTT
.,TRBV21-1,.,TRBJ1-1,CASSTKAGVSTEAFF,TGTGCCAGCAGCACTAAAGCGGGTGTGAGCACTGAAGCTTTCTTT
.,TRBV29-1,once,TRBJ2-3,CSVGTPSGTDTQYF,TGCAGCGTTGGGACCCCCTCGGGCACAGATACGCAGTATTTT
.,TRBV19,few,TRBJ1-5,CASTVGVDQPQHF,TGTGCCAGTACTGTGGGGGTAGATCAGCCCCAGCATTTT
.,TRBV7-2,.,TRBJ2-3,CASSPGVRTDTQYF,TGTGCCAGCAGCCCCGGAGTCCGCACAGATACGCAGTATTTT
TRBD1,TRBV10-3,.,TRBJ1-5,CAISRQGISNQPQHF,TGTGCCATCAGCCGACAGGGAATTAGCAATCAGCCCCAGCATTTT
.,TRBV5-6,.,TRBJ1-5,CASSLQGSQPQHF,TGTGCCAGCAGCTTACAGGGCAGTCAGCCCCAGCATTTT